A selection of T cell receptor beta chains follows, all from one sample in a study of OX40 agonist ivuxolimab in advanced cancers. Libraries were prepared by immunoSEQ multiplex PCR; TCRdb keeps only in-frame clonotypes and omits some of them. The data contain some 86,000 clones, less than 95% of them singletons. Sequenced here: CD4+ or CD8+ T cells sorted from blood, sampled in a trial of the OX40 agonist ivuxolimab. These receptors were collected from an adult with an advanced solid tumor such as melanoma, head and neck, liver or kidney cancer. The CDR3 runs from the conserved cysteine through the conserved F or W. D genes are given only for firm matches. Not all rows give a size; the values are once, few, many and, for expanded clones, a class.

clone size,J gene,D gene,V gene,CDR3 protein,CDR3 DNA
NA,TRBJ1-5,TRBD1,TRBV19,CASTKQGGSSNQPQHF,TGTGCCAGTACAAAGCAGGGGGGGTCTAGCAATCAGCCCCAGCATTTT
NA,TRBJ1-1,NA,TRBV5-1,CASSLEVINTEAFF,TGCGCCAGCAGCTTGGAGGTGATCAACACTGAAGCTTTCTTT
NA,TRBJ1-2,NA,TRBV12-5,CASVSGLTYGYTF,TGTGCTAGTGTCTCGGGACTCACCTATGGCTACACCTTC
NA,TRBJ1-5,NA,TRBV27,CASSLQNQPQHF,TGTGCCAGCAGTTTACAGAATCAGCCCCAGCATTTT
NA,TRBJ2-1,NA,TRBV4-3,CASSQDRPPLSSYNEQFF,TGCGCCAGCAGCCAAGACCGTCCCCCCCTCAGCTCCTACAATGAGCAGTTCTTC
NA,TRBJ1-5,NA,TRBV6-1,CARSLNQPQHF,TGTGCCAGGAGTTTAAATCAGCCCCAGCATTTT
NA,TRBJ2-3,NA,TRBV7-8,CASISATDTQYF,TGTGCCAGCATCTCGGCCACAGATACGCAGTATTTT
NA,TRBJ2-5,NA,TRBV11-2,CASSRHSKETQYF,TGTGCCAGCAGCCGCCACAGCAAGGAGACCCAGTACTTC
NA,TRBJ2-7,NA,TRBV4-1,CASSPGTASYEQYF,TGCGCCAGCAGCCCCGGGACGGCCTCCTACGAGCAGTACTTC
NA,TRBJ1-2,NA,TRBV9,CASSVVSDSPYGYTF,TGTGCCAGCAGCGTAGTCTCTGACAGCCCTTATGGCTACACCTTC
NA,TRBJ2-7,NA,TRBV29-1,CSVAVTSAHEQYF,TGCAGCGTTGCTGTGACGAGCGCGCACGAGCAGTACTTC
NA,TRBJ2-7,NA,TRBV28,CASSWDWAGKNYEQYF,TGTGCCAGCAGTTGGGATTGGGCAGGGAAAAACTACGAGCAGTACTTC
NA,TRBJ1-5,NA,TRBV7-2,CASSLGGWAGQPQHF,TGTGCCAGCAGCTTAGGGGGGTGGGCCGGTCAGCCCCAGCATTTT
NA,TRBJ1-2,NA,TRBV19,CASTRTEVVYGYTF,TGTGCCAGTACCCGGACAGAAGTCGTCTATGGCTACACCTTC
NA,TRBJ1-5,NA,TRBV30,CAWSSRHHSNQPQHF,TGTGCCTGGAGTAGTAGACACCATAGCAATCAGCCCCAGCATTTT
NA,TRBJ2-1,TRBD1,TRBV5-1,CASSSGTGFGNEQFF,TGCGCCAGCAGCTCCGGGACAGGGTTTGGCAATGAGCAGTTCTTC
NA,TRBJ2-1,TRBD1,TRBV5-4,CASSQGESYNEQFF,TGTGCCAGCAGCCAGGGGGAGTCCTACAATGAGCAGTTCTTC
NA,TRBJ2-7,NA,TRBV6-6,CASSPAVTDYHEQYF,TGTGCCAGCAGCCCTGCCGTGACAGACTACCACGAGCAGTACTTC
NA,TRBJ2-7,TRBD2,TRBV11-2,CASSLGGSGYEQYF,TGTGCCAGCAGCTTAGGCGGGAGCGGCTACGAGCAGTACTTC
NA,TRBJ1-1,TRBD1,TRBV19,CASTTGGNTEAFF,TGTGCCAGTACGACAGGGGGGAACACTGAAGCTTTCTTT
NA,TRBJ2-1,NA,TRBV16,CASSPPVSGGYEQFF,TGTGCCAGCAGCCCACCCGTAAGTGGCGGATATGAGCAGTTCTTC
NA,TRBJ2-7,TRBD1,TRBV5-4,CASSTGQEYEQYF,TGTGCCAGCAGCACCGGACAGGAGTACGAGCAGTACTTC
NA,TRBJ2-7,NA,TRBV11-2,CASSLGDSYEQYF,TGTGCCAGCAGCTTAGGGGATTCCTACGAGCAGTACTTC
NA,TRBJ1-2,TRBD1,TRBV30,CAWDSTGNYGYTF,TGTGCCTGGGATTCGACAGGGAACTATGGCTACACCTTC
NA,TRBJ2-7,TRBD1,TRBV10-1,CASSYRGMYEQYF,TGCGCCAGCAGTTACAGGGGCATGTACGAGCAGTACTTC
NA,TRBJ1-2,TRBD1,TRBV5-4,CASSLVAGGGGGYTF,TGTGCCAGCAGCTTGGTGGCAGGGGGTGGCGGTGGCTACACCTTC
few,TRBJ1-5,NA,TRBV6-1,CASSERGGSNQPQHF,TGTGCCAGCAGTGAAAGGGGAGGTTCTAATCAGCCCCAGCATTTT
NA,TRBJ2-7,TRBD2,TRBV7-9,CASSLRTSGVHYEQYF,TGTGCCAGCAGCCTACGGACTAGCGGGGTTCACTACGAGCAGTACTTC
NA,TRBJ1-5,NA,TRBV6-1,CATIQERAGGQPQHF,TGTGCCACCATACAAGAGCGGGCGGGGGGGCAGCCCCAGCATTTT
NA,TRBJ2-1,TRBD2,TRBV9,CASSPGTNNEQFF,TGTGCCAGCAGCCCCGGGACTAACAATGAGCAGTTCTTC
NA,TRBJ2-3,TRBD1,TRBV9,CASSVGVRGRTDTQYF,TGTGCCAGCAGCGTAGGCGTCAGGGGGCGAACAGATACGCAGTATTTT
NA,TRBJ2-7,NA,TRBV4-3,CASSQDRGEVYEQYF,TGCGCCAGCAGCCAAGATCGGGGAGAAGTATACGAGCAGTACTTC
NA,TRBJ1-1,NA,TRBV2,CASSEKGRPANAEAFF,TGTGCCAGCAGTGAAAAGGGCCGCCCCGCCAACGCTGAAGCTTTCTTT
NA,TRBJ2-7,NA,TRBV19,CASSSGWPPYEQYF,TGTGCCAGTAGTAGCGGGTGGCCTCCCTACGAGCAGTACTTC
NA,TRBJ2-7,NA,TRBV27,CASSSWGDRSYEQYF,TGTGCCAGCAGTTCCTGGGGAGACAGATCCTACGAGCAGTACTTC
NA,TRBJ1-5,TRBD1,TRBV10-3,CAISNGTGNQPQHF,TGTGCCATCAGTAATGGGACAGGCAATCAGCCCCAGCATTTT
NA,TRBJ1-1,NA,TRBV14,CASSQEFYTECLNTEAFF,TGTGCCAGCAGCCAAGAGTTTTACACGGAATGTTTGAACACTGAAGCTTTCTTT